This T cell receptor (beta chain) is drawn from a study of shared clonotypes between healthy human individuals. Using approximately 200 ng DNA, around 30,000 T cell genomes, the sorted-subset replicate PCRs were run. The table came from immunoSEQ multiplex PCR; TCRdb's copy has only in-frame clones and leaves some out. The table has a few million clones, around 95% seen once. Germline values: CDR1 MGHRA, CDR2 YSYEKL. V dropped 4 bases and J dropped 1; count of bases not matched to a gene: 11. The CDR3 consists of 17 residues. This sequence originates from a man between 18 and 35 years old in good health. V and J are TRBV4-1 and TRBJ1-1; 8 bases match TRBD1. Sequencing input: naive CD4+ T cells sorted from blood. Regarding subset: CD45RA+ positively selected. The CDR3 sequence is CASSLNPRGLANTEAFF. The CDR3 DNA reads TGCGCCAGCAGCCTAAACCCCAGGGGGCTCGCGAACACTGAAGCTTTCTTT.